This entry lists 27 T cell receptor beta chains sequenced from one sample in a study of Ad26.COV2.S vaccination and SARS-CoV-2 variants. Sample treatment: 15 to 20 received Ad26.COV2.S at low or high dose, single or two shots; roughly 5 received placebo; per-sample allocation not given. At day 63 after the first vaccine or placebo injection, samples were drawn. Sequenced by immunoSEQ multiplex PCR; TCRdb stores in-frame clones only, minus some. The sample holds roughly 420,000 clones; around 87% are singletons and the top ten take about 3.5%. Sequenced here: peripheral blood, sampled in a trial of Ad26.COV2.S vaccine versus placebo. The receptors shown here come from a person between 18 and 60 years old who received the Ad26.COV2.S COVID-19 vaccine or a placebo.

The chain is built from TRBV6-2 or TRBV6-3 and TRBJ2-5, with 9 bases aligning to TRBD2. Germline V gene data show CDR1 as MNHEY and CDR2 as SVGEGT. The CDR3 runs 16 residues. V shed 0 bases and J 5 bases; nucleotides not matched to a gene: 7. The CDR3 DNA reads TGTGCCAGCAGTTACTCCGGTGCGGGGGGGAGGGAGACCCAGTACTTC. Protein sequence: CASSYSGAGGRETQYF.

V and J are TRBV5-4 and TRBJ2-3; D is perhaps TRBD2 (6 bases). Trimming removed 0 bases at V and 3 bases at J, with 11 bases between. The CDR3 has 15 residues. Germline CDR1 and CDR2: SGHNT and YYREEE (reference sequence). This chain's CDR3 is CASSLGPGDTDTQYF. The CDR3 DNA sequence: TGTGCCAGCAGCTTGGGTCCGGGGGATACAGATACGCAGTATTTT.

On this clone itself: A read error may account for a junction end that differs from germline. The chain employs TRBV13 and TRBJ2-7; no clear D. CDR1 and CDR2 from the germline V gene are PRHDT and FYEKMQ (reference sequence). The CDR3 contains 14 residues. The CDR3 bases are TGTGCCAGCAGCCTAGGTCCGATCACCTACGAGCAGTACTTC. It yields the protein CASSLGPITYEQYF.

The rearrangement joins TRBV4-3 to TRBJ2-1; D remains ambiguous. The CDR3 covers 13 residues. V was pared by 0 bases and J by 8 bases, with 8 bases between. Per the germline V gene, CDR1 is LGHNA and CDR2 is YSLEER. CDR3 sequence: CASSQDIGDEQFF. The DNA for the CDR3 is TGCGCCAGCAGCCAAGATATTGGTGATGAGCAGTTCTTC.

This clone is a singleton in its sample. The chain uses TRBV19 and TRBJ2-1; weak D call: TRBD2 (6 bases). The CDR3 loop spans 14 amino acids. Germline loops: CDR1 LNHDA, CDR2 SQIVND (reference sequence). V was trimmed by 7 bases and J by 3 bases, leaving 13 bases between them. The chain's CDR3 is CASTNGGFYNEQFF. The CDR3, as DNA: TGTGCCAGTACCAATGGGGGGTTCTACAATGAGCAGTTCTTC. Full variable domain (rest looked up from reference TRBV19 and TRBJ2-1): DGGITQSPKYLFRKEGQNVTLSCEQNLNHDAMYWYRQDPGQGLRLIYYSQIVNDFQKGDIAEGYSVSREKKESFPLTVTSAQKNPTAFYLCASTNGGFYNEQFFGPGTRLTVL.

This chain uses TRBV29-1 with TRBJ2-5, with TRBD1 matching over 9 bases. Germline V gene lookup returns CDR1 SQVTM and CDR2 ANQGSEA. The J segment lost 5 bases and the V segment lost 7 bases, leaving 5 bases of the junction unmatched. This CDR3 has 12 residues. The CDR3 protein is CSATTGGETQYF. The CDR3, as DNA: TGCAGCGCTACGACAGGGGGGGAGACCCAGTACTTC.

The chain couples TRBV11-2 to TRBJ2-7, with D possibly matching TRBD1 (6 bases). The germline V gene encodes CDR1 SGHAT and CDR2 FQNNGV. The CDR3 extends over 14 amino acids. V was cut by 4 bases and J by 3 bases, with 13 bases left in between. Here the CDR3 reads CASSSSQGFYEQYF. In DNA form, the CDR3 reads TGTGCCAGCAGCTCATCCCAGGGGTTCTACGAGCAGTACTTC.

V usage is TRBV21-1 and J usage is TRBJ2-7. TRBV21-1 is a pseudogene locus. The CDR3 length is 13 residues. The CDR3: CASSTGLSYEQYF. CDR3 in DNA: TGTGCCAGCAGCACGGGGCTCTCCTACGAGCAGTACTTC.

This chain connects TRBV5-4 to TRBJ2-3; 8 positions agree with TRBD2. With 1 base clipped from V and 2 bases from J, the junction kept 9 bases outside the gene matches. This CDR3 has 17 residues. Germline lookup yields CDR1 SGHNT and CDR2 YYREEE (reference sequence). CDR3 region: CASSLWRGVKNTDTQYF. The CDR3 coding sequence is TGTGCCAGCAGCTTGTGGCGGGGGGTCAAAAACACAGATACGCAGTATTTT.

V is TRBV28 and J is TRBJ2-3; 12 positions match TRBD1. V trimming: 1 base; J trimming: 5 bases; junction bases outside the gene matches: 13. This CDR3 has 19 amino acids. Germline CDR1 is MDHEN and CDR2 is SYDVKM. This CDR3 is CASSLLLPLRDRGRDTQYF. The CDR3 coding sequence is TGTGCCAGCAGTTTATTGCTCCCCCTACGGGACAGGGGGCGAGATACGCAGTATTTT.

This chain joins TRBV9 and TRBJ2-1, with 7 bases lining up with TRBD2. Trimming cost V 0 bases and J 3 bases; bases outside gene matches: 6. The CDR3 length is 16 residues. Germline CDR1 and CDR2: SGDLS and YYNGEE. The DNA for the CDR3 is TGTGCCAGCAGCGTAGGTAGCGGGCAGAACTACAATGAGCAGTTCTTC. This encodes CASSVGSGQNYNEQFF.

This clone was detected once. CDR3 residues: CAWSGTGHYGYTF. CDR3 DNA: TGTGCCTGGAGTGGGACAGGGCACTATGGCTACACCTTC. V usage is TRBV30 and J usage is TRBJ1-2, with 8 bases matching TRBD1. This CDR3 has 13 amino acids. CDR1 and CDR2 (germline): GTSNPN, SVGIG (reference sequence). V was clipped by 1 base and J by 3 bases; unmatched bases: 1.

The V and J genes are TRBV5-1 and TRBJ2-7, with 9 bases matching TRBD2. The CDR3 is 16 amino acids. Germline V gene data show CDR1 as SGHRS and CDR2 as YFSETQ. With 6 bases clipped from V and 2 bases from J, the junction kept 12 bases outside the gene matches. The CDR3 loop is CASNPTSGGSPYEQYF. CDR3 bases: TGCGCCAGCAACCCGACGAGCGGGGGGTCTCCCTACGAGCAGTACTTC.

V and J are TRBV2 and TRBJ2-7; D uncertain. Germline V gene sequence: CDR1 SNHLY, CDR2 FYNNEI. The CDR3 length is 12 residues. Deletions cut 4 bases from V and 4 bases from J, with 8 bases between. The CDR3 region is CASSGNLYEQYF. The CDR3 coding sequence is TGTGCCAGCAGTGGTAACCTATACGAGCAGTACTTC.

The chain recombines TRBV5-6 with TRBJ1-2; 10 bases align to TRBD1. This CDR3 region has 15 residues. V was clipped by 2 bases and J by 8 bases; unmatched bases: 9. CDR1 is SGHDT, CDR2 YYEEEE, per germline. This chain's CDR3 is CASSFPGTGVDGYTF. The CDR3 DNA is TGTGCCAGCAGCTTCCCCGGGACAGGGGTCGACGGCTACACCTTC.

CDR3 region: CASSLISGDTEAFF. In DNA form, the CDR3 reads TGTGCCAGCAGCTTAATCTCAGGGGACACTGAAGCTTTCTTT. The V gene is TRBV7-2, the J gene TRBJ1-1, with a weak D call TRBD1 (6 bases). The CDR3 spans 14 residues. Germline lookup yields CDR1 SGHTA and CDR2 FQGNSA. Trimming took off 2 bases at V and 3 bases at J, with 10 bases between the two ends.

The chain joins TRBV29-1 to TRBJ1-2, with D perhaps TRBD1 (5 bases). With 0 bases removed from V and 4 bases from J, the gap between germline ends came to 12 bases. The CDR3 has 14 residues. Per germline, CDR1 SQVTM and CDR2 ANQGSEA. As DNA, the CDR3 is TGCAGCGTTGAAGATCCGGACACCCCCTATGGCTACACCTTC. Its translation is CSVEDPDTPYGYTF. Based on the CDR3 plus reference TRBV29-1 and TRBJ1-2, the full variable domain is SAVISQKPSRDICQRGTSLTIQCQVDSQVTMMFWYRQQPGQSLTLIATANQGSEATYESGFVIDKFPISRPNLTFSTLTVSNMSPEDSSIYLCSVEDPDTPYGYTFGSGTRLTVV.

The V and J genes are TRBV27 and TRBJ2-7, with 8 bases identical to TRBD1. Germline assignment: CDR1 MNHEY and CDR2 SMNVEV (reference sequence). The CDR3 runs to 17 residues. J lost 2 bases, V lost 0 bases, and 9 bases had no gene match. The CDR3: CASSLSAGGLRTYEQYF. The CDR3, as DNA: TGTGCCAGCAGTTTATCGGCAGGGGGCCTTAGAACCTACGAGCAGTACTTC.

There are many counts of this clone. This chain links TRBV19 with TRBJ2-5; 7 nucleotides match TRBD2. V lost 1 base, J lost 1 base, and 6 bases stayed unmatched. The germline CDR1 and CDR2 sequences are LNHDA and SQIVND (reference sequence). The CDR3 sequence is 16 residues long. The CDR3 protein is CASSIGQAGLQETQYF. The DNA for the CDR3 is TGTGCCAGTAGTATAGGCCAAGCGGGGCTCCAAGAGACCCAGTACTTC.

The chain has TRBV6-4 and TRBJ1-5, with 7 bases lining up with TRBD1. With V trimmed by 3 bases and J by 5 bases, 22 bases remained unmatched. CDR1 and CDR2 from the germline V gene are MRHNA and SNTAGT. CDR3 length: 20 residues. CDR3 nucleotides: TGTGCCAGCAGTGATGAAACGATCCGGGACAGTCTATCTTTCGATCAGCCCCAGCATTTT. This gives the protein CASSDETIRDSLSFDQPQHF.

This sequence joins TRBV3-1 (or the pseudogene TRBV3-2) and TRBJ1-2; D is unresolved. The germline gives CDR1 LGHDT, CDR2 YNNKEL (reference sequence). The CDR3 is made up of 14 amino acids. Trimming shortened V by 0 bases and J by 4 bases, and 9 bases separated the two germline ends. In DNA, the CDR3 is TGTGCCAGCAGCCAAGACACCGATGGCTATGGCTACACCTTC. This encodes CASSQDTDGYGYTF.

This clone was detected once. The rearrangement joins TRBV2 to TRBJ2-7, with TRBD1 matching over 11 bases. J gave up 3 bases and V 4 bases, and 5 bases lay outside the gene matches. There are 15 residues in the CDR3. Germline V lookup: CDR1 SNHLY, CDR2 FYNNEI. CDR3: CASSGLDRGHYEQYF. The CDR3 coding sequence is TGTGCCAGCAGTGGTCTGGACAGGGGGCACTACGAGCAGTACTTC.

CDR3 coding DNA: TGTGCCAGCAGTTTTGGGACCGGGCAGTACTTC. Its protein is CASSFGTGQYF. The chain recombines TRBV12-3 or TRBV12-4 with TRBJ2-7; either TRBD1 or TRBD2 may fit D (5 bases each). The CDR3 extends over 11 amino acids. The V end lost 3 bases, the J end lost 9 bases, and 9 bases lay between the germline ends.

The chain couples TRBV29-1 to TRBJ1-1, with unresolved D. Germline values: CDR1 SQVTM, CDR2 ANQGSEA. CDR3 length: 14 amino acids. With 7 bases removed from V and 3 bases from J, the gap between germline ends came to 18 bases. The CDR3 nucleotides read TGCAGCGCCCAACCGTTCCAGGACCACACTGAAGCTTTCTTT. It yields the protein CSAQPFQDHTEAFF.

V and J are TRBV19 and TRBJ2-2; D perhaps matches TRBD2 (7 bases). The ends were cut back, 1 base at V and 6 bases at J, with 15 bases in the middle. The germline CDR1 and CDR2 sequences are LNHDA and SQIVND (reference sequence). The CDR3 covers 16 residues. In DNA form, the CDR3 reads TGTGCCAGTAGTATAGTGGCCAGGGAGGGGGCCGGGGAGCTGTTTTTT. Translating gives CASSIVAREGAGELFF. Filled out from reference TRBV19 and TRBJ2-2, the complete variable domain reads DGGITQSPKYLFRKEGQNVTLSCEQNLNHDAMYWYRQDPGQGLRLIYYSQIVNDFQKGDIAEGYSVSREKKESFPLTVTSAQKNPTAFYLCASSIVAREGAGELFFGEGSRLTVL.

The genes are TRBV24-1 and TRBJ2-7, with D possibly matching TRBD1 (6 bases). The CDR3 is 14 amino acids. Germline V lookup: CDR1 KGHDR, CDR2 SFDVKD. The germline V and J ends were trimmed by 6 bases and 6 bases, with 17 bases remaining between them. DNA of the CDR3: TGTGCCACCAGTAGCGACAGGTCCCCCGCCGAGCAGTACTTC. Amino acids: CATSSDRSPAEQYF.

This clone was seen only once. This chain links TRBV23-1 with TRBJ2-7; D tentatively reads TRBD1 or TRBD2 (6 bases each). TRBV23-1 is an ORF, with its function uncertain. CDR3 length: 13 amino acids. V was cut by 5 bases and J by 3 bases, with 11 bases left in between. CDR3 sequence (DNA): TGCGCCAGCAGTGAAAAGGGGGGCTACGAGCAGTACTTC. Encoded protein: CASSEKGGYEQYF.